Listed below are T cell receptor beta chains from one sample, sequenced in a study of blood T cell repertoires in COVID-19. The data were produced by immunoSEQ multiplex PCR, yet TCRdb's version contains in-frame clones alone and is incomplete. The table lists about 380,000 clones, around 90% of them singletons. Sequenced material: peripheral blood. The receptors originated from a man aged 40-49 years with acute or convalescent COVID-19. The CDR3 runs from the conserved cysteine through the conserved F or W. A D gene is named only where the DNA matches it firmly. The size of a clone is reported for some rows only, either as once, few or many, or as a class for expanded clones.

D gene: .; J gene: TRBJ2-7; clone size: .; V gene: TRBV21-1; CDR3 DNA: TGTGCCAGCAGCAAAGGGAGAACAGGGGATGTATACGAGCAGTACTTC; CDR3 protein: CASSKGRTGDVYEQYF
D gene: .; J gene: TRBJ1-1; clone size: .; V gene: TRBV24-1; CDR3 DNA: TGTGCCACCAGTGCTCGACTCCAGGGTGAAGCTTTCTTT; CDR3 protein: CATSARLQGEAFF
D gene: .; J gene: TRBJ1-1; clone size: .; V gene: TRBV27; CDR3 DNA: TGTGCCAGCAGTCCAACAGGGTTAGACACTGAAGCTTTCTTT; CDR3 protein: CASSPTGLDTEAFF
D gene: .; J gene: TRBJ1-2; clone size: .; V gene: TRBV27; CDR3 DNA: TGTGCCAGCAGTTTGGTCCCCTACTTGAACTATGGCTACACCTTC; CDR3 protein: CASSLVPYLNYGYTF
D gene: TRBD1; J gene: TRBJ2-3; clone size: .; V gene: TRBV27; CDR3 DNA: TGTGCCAGCAGCTGGGGACAGGGGAAAGATACGCAGTATTTT; CDR3 protein: CASSWGQGKDTQYF
D gene: TRBD1; J gene: TRBJ1-2; clone size: .; V gene: TRBV5-1; CDR3 DNA: TGCGCCAGCAGCCCGGGACAGGGAGGTTTAAACTATGGCTACACCTTC; CDR3 protein: CASSPGQGGLNYGYTF
D gene: .; J gene: TRBJ1-1; clone size: .; V gene: TRBV9; CDR3 DNA: TGTGCCAGCAGCCTTGGGCCGAAGCTTGCCACTGAAGCTTTCTTT; CDR3 protein: CASSLGPKLATEAFF
D gene: TRBD1; J gene: TRBJ1-2; clone size: .; V gene: TRBV27; CDR3 DNA: TGTGCCAGCAGTGAAGAATGGACAGGGGGGAACTATGGCTACACCTTC; CDR3 protein: CASSEEWTGGNYGYTF
D gene: .; J gene: TRBJ2-1; clone size: .; V gene: TRBV14; CDR3 DNA: TGTGCCAGCAGCCAAGCGGGGGGCGCGTACAATGAGCAGTTCTTC; CDR3 protein: CASSQAGGAYNEQFF
D gene: TRBD1; J gene: TRBJ1-2; clone size: .; V gene: TRBV9; CDR3 DNA: TGTGCCAGCAGCGTAGGAGGGGGCTTTGGCTACACCTTC; CDR3 protein: CASSVGGGFGYTF
D gene: .; J gene: TRBJ1-5; clone size: .; V gene: TRBV27; CDR3 DNA: TGTGCCAGCAGTTTATTAGTGGATCAGCCCCAGCATTTT; CDR3 protein: CASSLLVDQPQHF
D gene: .; J gene: TRBJ1-2; clone size: .; V gene: TRBV5-6; CDR3 DNA: TGTGCCAGCAGCTTGCTCGGTTATCAAACTGTTGGCTACACCTTC; CDR3 protein: CASSLLGYQTVGYTF
D gene: TRBD2; J gene: TRBJ2-3; clone size: .; V gene: TRBV6-1; CDR3 DNA: TGTGCCAGCAGTGAAGTAGCGGGAGCAGATACGCAGTATTTT; CDR3 protein: CASSEVAGADTQYF
D gene: .; J gene: TRBJ1-4; clone size: once; V gene: TRBV2; CDR3 DNA: TGTGCCAGCAGGGCCTTGACAGCAACTAATGAAAAACTGTTTTTT; CDR3 protein: CASRALTATNEKLFF
D gene: .; J gene: TRBJ1-1; clone size: .; V gene: TRBV6-5; CDR3 DNA: TGTGCCAGCAGTTACTCTAGGGGCGCGGCCACTGAAGCTTTCTTT; CDR3 protein: CASSYSRGAATEAFF
D gene: TRBD2; J gene: TRBJ2-7; clone size: .; V gene: TRBV10-1; CDR3 DNA: TGCGCCAGCACGAGACTAGCGGGAGAAATGCGCGAGCAGTACTTC; CDR3 protein: CASTRLAGEMREQYF
D gene: .; J gene: TRBJ2-3; clone size: .; V gene: TRBV27; CDR3 DNA: TGTGCCAGCAGTCCAAAACCGGGGGATAGCACAGATACGCAGTATTTT; CDR3 protein: CASSPKPGDSTDTQYF
D gene: .; J gene: TRBJ2-3; clone size: .; V gene: TRBV2; CDR3 DNA: TGTGCCAGCAGTGTTCGCCCGGGATCCGCAGATACGCAGTATTTT; CDR3 protein: CASSVRPGSADTQYF
D gene: .; J gene: TRBJ2-7; clone size: .; V gene: TRBV5-4; CDR3 DNA: TGTGCCAGCAGCTTGCTCCCGGGGACAACCTACGAGCAGTACTTC; CDR3 protein: CASSLLPGTTYEQYF
D gene: .; J gene: TRBJ1-1; clone size: .; V gene: TRBV7-2; CDR3 DNA: TGTGCCAGCAGCTATAGCCCAGGGGACACTGAAGCTTTCTTT; CDR3 protein: CASSYSPGDTEAFF
D gene: TRBD1; J gene: TRBJ1-1; clone size: .; V gene: TRBV6-6; CDR3 DNA: TGTGCCAGCAGTCGGGACAGGGCCTACACTGAAGCTTTCTTT; CDR3 protein: CASSRDRAYTEAFF
D gene: TRBD2; J gene: TRBJ2-2; clone size: .; V gene: TRBV10-3; CDR3 DNA: TGTGCCATCAGGAGCGGGGGGGCCGTCGGGTCGAGTGTATCCGGGGAGCTGTTTTTT; CDR3 protein: CAIRSGGAVGSSVSGELFF
D gene: TRBD2; J gene: TRBJ2-1; clone size: .; V gene: TRBV9; CDR3 DNA: TGTGCCAGCAGCGAGACTAGCGGGAGACACAATGAGCAGTTCTTC; CDR3 protein: CASSETSGRHNEQFF
D gene: .; J gene: TRBJ1-1; clone size: .; V gene: TRBV6-5; CDR3 DNA: TGTGCCAGCATCAAAGGGAGGGGAACTGAAGCTTTCTTT; CDR3 protein: CASIKGRGTEAFF
D gene: TRBD1; J gene: TRBJ1-2; clone size: .; V gene: TRBV9; CDR3 DNA: TGTGCCAGCCGGCCCCGGGGACAGGGAAGCTATGGCTACACCTTC; CDR3 protein: CASRPRGQGSYGYTF
D gene: .; J gene: TRBJ1-2; clone size: .; V gene: TRBV24-1; CDR3 DNA: TGTGCCACCAGTGGCCCGGGTAACTATGGCTACACCTTC; CDR3 protein: CATSGPGNYGYTF
D gene: TRBD1; J gene: TRBJ2-7; clone size: .; V gene: TRBV18; CDR3 DNA: TGTGCCAGCTCAGGACAGGGGTTGAAAGAGCAGTACTTC; CDR3 protein: CASSGQGLKEQYF
D gene: TRBD1; J gene: TRBJ1-2; clone size: few; V gene: TRBV18; CDR3 DNA: TGTGCCAGCTCACCCCGGACAGGGGAGAATGGCTACACCTTC; CDR3 protein: CASSPRTGENGYTF
D gene: TRBD2; J gene: TRBJ2-1; clone size: .; V gene: TRBV11-2; CDR3 DNA: TGTGCCAGCAGCTCCCTCATAGCGGGAGTTAATGAGCAGTTCTTC; CDR3 protein: CASSSLIAGVNEQFF
D gene: TRBD1; J gene: TRBJ1-5; clone size: .; V gene: TRBV18; CDR3 DNA: TGTGCCAGCTCACTTAACCGGGACAGCCTCAATCAGCCCCAGCATTTT; CDR3 protein: CASSLNRDSLNQPQHF
D gene: .; J gene: TRBJ2-3; clone size: .; V gene: TRBV10-3; CDR3 DNA: TGTGCCATCAGCATTTCGCGGGACTCCACAGATACGCAGTATTTT; CDR3 protein: CAISISRDSTDTQYF
D gene: .; J gene: TRBJ2-3; clone size: .; V gene: TRBV9; CDR3 DNA: TGTGCCAGCAGCGTAGGAGGGAGCACAGATACGCAGTATTTT; CDR3 protein: CASSVGGSTDTQYF
D gene: TRBD2; J gene: TRBJ2-1; clone size: .; V gene: TRBV27; CDR3 DNA: TGTGCCAGCAGCCCTACTAGCGGGAGCTTGAATGAGCAGTTCTTC; CDR3 protein: CASSPTSGSLNEQFF
D gene: .; J gene: TRBJ2-7; clone size: .; V gene: TRBV7-2; CDR3 DNA: TGTGCCAGCAGCTTAGCGCGCATCTCGGGCGAGCAGTACTTC; CDR3 protein: CASSLARISGEQYF
D gene: .; J gene: TRBJ2-7; clone size: .; V gene: TRBV19; CDR3 DNA: TGTGCCAGTAGTATTTCGTCGGTGTACGAGCAGTACTTC; CDR3 protein: CASSISSVYEQYF
D gene: .; J gene: TRBJ2-7; clone size: .; V gene: TRBV19; CDR3 DNA: TGTGCCAGTAGTATAGTGGAGGCTGGGTCCTACGAGCAGTACTTC; CDR3 protein: CASSIVEAGSYEQYF